This TCR beta chain stems from a study of blood T cell repertoires in COVID-19. Overall study context: There were acute and convalescent COVID-19 samples, and they came from the United States, Italy and Spain.

Participants, about 18 to 89 years old, spanned under 25 US areas. Two negative PCRs, clearance, or symptom resolution were required of recovered Cohort 3 donors. As originally analysed: Estimation of nucleated cell counts was performed using reference gene primer amplification. Here immunoSEQ multiplex PCR was the method, and the copy in TCRdb shows in-frame clones only, minus some. That table furnishes V, J and clone size, whereas the DNA furnished D and trimming. In the table there are fewer than 600,000 clones, roughly 88% of which are singletons. Sequenced material: PBMCs or T cells enriched from blood (not recorded which). This receptor was taken from a woman in her forties who had recovered from COVID-19.

The CDR3 spells CASRGNDRALSGAFF. CDR3 in DNA: TGTGCCAGCAGGGGGAATGACAGGGCCCTTTCTGGGGCTTTCTTT. V gene TRBV6-5 combines with J gene TRBJ1-1; 7 positions match TRBD1. The CDR3 length is 15 residues. The J segment lost 11 bases and the V segment lost 6 bases, leaving 18 bases of the junction unmatched. In germline, CDR1 is MNHEY, CDR2 SVGAGI.